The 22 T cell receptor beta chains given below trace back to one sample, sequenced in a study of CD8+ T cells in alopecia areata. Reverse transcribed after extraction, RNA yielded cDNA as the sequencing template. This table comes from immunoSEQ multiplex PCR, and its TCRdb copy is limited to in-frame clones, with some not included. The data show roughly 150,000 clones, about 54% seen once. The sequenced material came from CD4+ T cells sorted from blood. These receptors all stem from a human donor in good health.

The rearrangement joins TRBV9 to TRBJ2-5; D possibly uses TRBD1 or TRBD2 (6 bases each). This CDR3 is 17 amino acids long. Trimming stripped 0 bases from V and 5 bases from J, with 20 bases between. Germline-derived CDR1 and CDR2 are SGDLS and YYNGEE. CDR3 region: CASSVGVGGPKGETQYF. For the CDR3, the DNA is TGTGCCAGCAGCGTAGGGGTCGGGGGCCCCAAGGGGGAGACCCAGTACTTC. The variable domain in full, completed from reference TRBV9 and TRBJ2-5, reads DSGVTQTPKHLITATGQRVTLRCSPRSGDLSVYWYQQSLDQGLQFLIQYYNGEERAKGNILERFSAQQFPDLHSELNLSSLELGDSALYFCASSVGVGGPKGETQYFGPGTRLLVL.

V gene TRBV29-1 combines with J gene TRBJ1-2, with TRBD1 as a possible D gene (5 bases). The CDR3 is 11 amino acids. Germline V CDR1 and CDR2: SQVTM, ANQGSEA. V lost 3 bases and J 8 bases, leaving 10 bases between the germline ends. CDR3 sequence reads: CSVDRVSGYTF. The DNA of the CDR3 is TGCAGCGTTGACAGGGTTTCGGGCTACACCTTC.

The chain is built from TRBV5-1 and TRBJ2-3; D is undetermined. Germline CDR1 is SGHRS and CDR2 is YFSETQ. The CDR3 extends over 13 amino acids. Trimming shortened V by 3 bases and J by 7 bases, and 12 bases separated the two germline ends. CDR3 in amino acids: CASSSGPLHTQYF. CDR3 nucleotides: TGCGCCAGCAGCTCCGGGCCGCTCCATACGCAGTATTTT. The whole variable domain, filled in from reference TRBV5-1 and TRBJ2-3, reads KAGVTQTPRYLIKTRGQQVTLSCSPISGHRSVSWYQQTPGQGLQFLFEYFSETQRNKGNFPGRFSGRQFSNSRSEMNVSTLELGDSALYLCASSSGPLHTQYFGPGTRLTVL.

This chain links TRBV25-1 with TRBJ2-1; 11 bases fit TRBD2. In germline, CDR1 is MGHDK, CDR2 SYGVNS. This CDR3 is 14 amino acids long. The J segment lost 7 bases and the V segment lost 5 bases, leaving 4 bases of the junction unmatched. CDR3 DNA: TGTGCCAGCAGTAGGTTAGCGGGAGGGAATGAGCAGTTCTTC. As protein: CASSRLAGGNEQFF.

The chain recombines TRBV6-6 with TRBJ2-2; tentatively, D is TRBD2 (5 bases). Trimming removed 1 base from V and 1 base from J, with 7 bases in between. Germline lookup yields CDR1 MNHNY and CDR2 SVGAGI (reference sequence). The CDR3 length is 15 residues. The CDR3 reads CASSYYGLNTGELFF. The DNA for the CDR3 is TGTGCCAGCAGTTACTACGGACTGAACACCGGGGAGCTGTTTTTT.

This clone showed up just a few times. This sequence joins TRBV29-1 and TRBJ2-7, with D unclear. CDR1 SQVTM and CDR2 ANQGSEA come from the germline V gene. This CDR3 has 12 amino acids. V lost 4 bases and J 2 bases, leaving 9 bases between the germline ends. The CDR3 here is CSVVASAYEQYF. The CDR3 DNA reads TGCAGCGTTGTCGCCTCGGCCTACGAGCAGTACTTC.

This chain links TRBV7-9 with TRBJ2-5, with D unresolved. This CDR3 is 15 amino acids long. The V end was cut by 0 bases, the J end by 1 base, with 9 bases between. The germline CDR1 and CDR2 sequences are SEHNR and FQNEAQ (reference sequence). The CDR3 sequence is CASSLAVVFQETQYF. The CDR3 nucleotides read TGTGCCAGCAGCTTAGCGGTGGTCTTCCAAGAGACCCAGTACTTC.

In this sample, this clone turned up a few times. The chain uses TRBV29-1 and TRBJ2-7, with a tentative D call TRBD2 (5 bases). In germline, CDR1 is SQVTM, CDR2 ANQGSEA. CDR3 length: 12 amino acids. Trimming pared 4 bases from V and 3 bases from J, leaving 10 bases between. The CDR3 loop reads CSVVRGDYEQYF. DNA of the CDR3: TGCAGCGTTGTCCGGGGAGACTACGAGCAGTACTTC.

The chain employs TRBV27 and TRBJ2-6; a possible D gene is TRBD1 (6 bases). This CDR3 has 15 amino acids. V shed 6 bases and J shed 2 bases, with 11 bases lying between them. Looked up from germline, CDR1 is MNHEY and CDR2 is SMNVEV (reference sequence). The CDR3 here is CASRPPGAGANVLTF. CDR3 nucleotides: TGTGCCAGCAGGCCGCCAGGGGCTGGGGCCAACGTCCTGACTTTC. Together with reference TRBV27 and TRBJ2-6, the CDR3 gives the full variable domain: EAQVTQNPRYLITVTGKKLTVTCSQNMNHEYMSWYRQDPGLGLRQIYYSMNVEVTDKGDVPEGYKVSRKEKRNFPLILESPSPNQTSLYFCASRPPGAGANVLTFGAGSRLTVL.

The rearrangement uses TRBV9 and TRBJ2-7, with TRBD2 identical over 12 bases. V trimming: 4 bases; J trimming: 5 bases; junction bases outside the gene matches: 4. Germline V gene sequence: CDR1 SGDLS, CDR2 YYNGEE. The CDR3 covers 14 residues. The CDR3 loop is CASSRGLAGHEQYF. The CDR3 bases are TGTGCCAGCAGCCGGGGACTAGCGGGCCACGAGCAGTACTTC.

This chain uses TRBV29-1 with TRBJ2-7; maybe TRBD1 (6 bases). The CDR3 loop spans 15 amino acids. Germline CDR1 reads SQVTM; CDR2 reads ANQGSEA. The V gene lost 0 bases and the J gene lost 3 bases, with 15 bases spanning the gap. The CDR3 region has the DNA TGCAGCGTTGAAGATGGGCAGGGGAAGGTCTACGAGCAGTACTTC. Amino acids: CSVEDGQGKVYEQYF.

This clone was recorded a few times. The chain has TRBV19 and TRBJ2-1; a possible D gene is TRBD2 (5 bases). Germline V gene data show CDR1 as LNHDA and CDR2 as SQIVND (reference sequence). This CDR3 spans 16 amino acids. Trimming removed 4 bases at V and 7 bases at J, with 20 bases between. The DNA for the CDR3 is TGTGCCAGTAGTAGCCCTGGAGGAGCGAGAGGGAATGAGCAGTTCTTC. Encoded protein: CASSSPGGARGNEQFF.

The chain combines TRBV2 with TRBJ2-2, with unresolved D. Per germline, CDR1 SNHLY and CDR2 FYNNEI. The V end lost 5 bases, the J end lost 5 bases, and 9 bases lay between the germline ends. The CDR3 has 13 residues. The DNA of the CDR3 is TGTGCCAGCAGTCGTGAACCTACCGGGGAGCTGTTTTTT. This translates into CASSREPTGELFF.

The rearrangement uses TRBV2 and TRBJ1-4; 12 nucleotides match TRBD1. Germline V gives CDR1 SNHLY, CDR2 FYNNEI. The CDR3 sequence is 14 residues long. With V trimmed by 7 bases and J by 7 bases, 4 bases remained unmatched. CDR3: CASKGQGAGEKLFF. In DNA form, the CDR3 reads TGTGCCAGCAAGGGACAGGGGGCGGGTGAAAAACTGTTTTTT.

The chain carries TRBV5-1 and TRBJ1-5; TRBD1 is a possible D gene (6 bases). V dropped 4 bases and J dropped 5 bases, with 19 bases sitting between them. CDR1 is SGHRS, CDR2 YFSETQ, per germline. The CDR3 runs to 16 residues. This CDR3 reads CASSPGVQGLYQPQHF. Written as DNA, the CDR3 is TGCGCCAGCAGCCCCGGGGTACAGGGATTATATCAGCCCCAGCATTTT.

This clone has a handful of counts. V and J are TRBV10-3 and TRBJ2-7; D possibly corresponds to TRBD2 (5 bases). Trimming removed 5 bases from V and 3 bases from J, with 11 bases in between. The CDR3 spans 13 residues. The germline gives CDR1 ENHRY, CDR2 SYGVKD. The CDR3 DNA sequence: TGTGCCATCAGTTCGGACCGGGGCTACGAGCAGTACTTC. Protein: CAISSDRGYEQYF.

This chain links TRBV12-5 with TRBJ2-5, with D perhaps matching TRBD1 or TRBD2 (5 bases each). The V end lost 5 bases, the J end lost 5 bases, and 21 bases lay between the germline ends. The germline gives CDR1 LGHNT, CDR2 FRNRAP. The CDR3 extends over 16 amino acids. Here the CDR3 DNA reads TGTGCTAGTGGTCCCCCCCGTTCGGGGCTAGGGGAGACCCAGTACTTC. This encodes CASGPPRSGLGETQYF.

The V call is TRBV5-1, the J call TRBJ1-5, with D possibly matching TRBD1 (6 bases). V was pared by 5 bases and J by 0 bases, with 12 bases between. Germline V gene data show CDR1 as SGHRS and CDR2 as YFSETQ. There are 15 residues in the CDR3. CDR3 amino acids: CASSQGTDSNQPQHF. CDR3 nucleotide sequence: TGCGCCAGCAGTCAGGGGACGGATAGCAATCAGCCCCAGCATTTT. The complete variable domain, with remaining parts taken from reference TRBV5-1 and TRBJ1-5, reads KAGVTQTPRYLIKTRGQQVTLSCSPISGHRSVSWYQQTPGQGLQFLFEYFSETQRNKGNFPGRFSGRQFSNSRSEMNVSTLELGDSALYLCASSQGTDSNQPQHFGDGTRLSIL.

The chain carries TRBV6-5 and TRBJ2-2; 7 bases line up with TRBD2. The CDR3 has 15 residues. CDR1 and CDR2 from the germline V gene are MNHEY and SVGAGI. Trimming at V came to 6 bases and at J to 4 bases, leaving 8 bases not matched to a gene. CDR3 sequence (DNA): TGTGCCAGCAGGTCAAGCGGGATAGGCACCGGGGAGCTGTTTTTT. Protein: CASRSSGIGTGELFF.

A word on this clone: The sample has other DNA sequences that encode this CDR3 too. Written as DNA, the CDR3 is TGTGCCTGGAGTGTACTCTATGGCTACACCTTC. This translates into CAWSVLYGYTF. The J gene is TRBJ1-2, the V gene TRBV30, with unresolved D. The CDR3 spans 11 residues. The V gene lost 0 bases and the J gene lost 4 bases, with 3 bases spanning the gap. The germline V gene encodes CDR1 GTSNPN and CDR2 SVGIG (reference sequence).

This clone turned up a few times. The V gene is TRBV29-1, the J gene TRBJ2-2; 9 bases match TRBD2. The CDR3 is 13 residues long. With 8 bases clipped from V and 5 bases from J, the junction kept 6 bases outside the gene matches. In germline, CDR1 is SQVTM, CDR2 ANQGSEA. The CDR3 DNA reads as TGCAGCCTCCGAGCGGGAGGTACCGGGGAGCTGTTTTTT. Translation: CSLRAGGTGELFF.

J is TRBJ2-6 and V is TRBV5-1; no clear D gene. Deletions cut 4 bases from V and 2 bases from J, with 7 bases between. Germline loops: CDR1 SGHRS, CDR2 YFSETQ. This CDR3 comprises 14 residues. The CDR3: CASSPTTGANVLTF. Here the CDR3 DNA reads TGCGCCAGCAGCCCTACGACTGGGGCCAACGTCCTGACTTTC.